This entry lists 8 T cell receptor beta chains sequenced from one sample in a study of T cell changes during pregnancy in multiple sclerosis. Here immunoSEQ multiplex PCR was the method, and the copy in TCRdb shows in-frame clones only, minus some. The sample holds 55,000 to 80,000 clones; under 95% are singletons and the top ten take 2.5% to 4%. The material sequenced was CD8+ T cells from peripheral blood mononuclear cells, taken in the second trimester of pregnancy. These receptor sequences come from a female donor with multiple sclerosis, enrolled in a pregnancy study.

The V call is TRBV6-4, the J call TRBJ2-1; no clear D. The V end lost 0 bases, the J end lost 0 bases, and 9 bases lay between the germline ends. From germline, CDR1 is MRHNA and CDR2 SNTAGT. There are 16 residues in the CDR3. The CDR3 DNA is TGTGCCAGCAGTGACTCGACAACCCCCTCCTACAATGAGCAGTTCTTC. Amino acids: CASSDSTTPSYNEQFF.

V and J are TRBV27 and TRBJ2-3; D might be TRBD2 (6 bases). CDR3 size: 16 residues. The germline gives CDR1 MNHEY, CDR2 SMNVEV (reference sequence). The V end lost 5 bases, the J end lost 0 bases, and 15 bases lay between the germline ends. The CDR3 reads CASSVGTPRSTDTQYF. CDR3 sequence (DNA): TGTGCCAGCAGTGTAGGGACTCCCCGTAGCACAGATACGCAGTATTTT.

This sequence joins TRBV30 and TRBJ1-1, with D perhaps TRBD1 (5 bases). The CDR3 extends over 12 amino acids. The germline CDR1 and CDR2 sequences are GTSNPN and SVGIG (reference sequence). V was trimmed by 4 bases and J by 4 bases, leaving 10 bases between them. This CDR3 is CAWTGMGTEAFF. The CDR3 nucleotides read TGTGCCTGGACAGGGATGGGCACTGAAGCTTTCTTT.

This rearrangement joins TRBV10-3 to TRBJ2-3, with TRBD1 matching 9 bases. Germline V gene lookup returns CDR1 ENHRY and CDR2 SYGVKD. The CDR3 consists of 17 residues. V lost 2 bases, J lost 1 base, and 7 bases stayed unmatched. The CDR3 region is CAISEGRDRGGTDTQYF. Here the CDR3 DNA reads TGTGCCATCAGTGAGGGTCGTGACAGGGGGGGCACAGATACGCAGTATTTT.

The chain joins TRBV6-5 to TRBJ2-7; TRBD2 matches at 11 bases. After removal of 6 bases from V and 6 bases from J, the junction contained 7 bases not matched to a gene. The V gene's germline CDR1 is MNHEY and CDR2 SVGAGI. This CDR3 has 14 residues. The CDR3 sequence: CASSLNSGRAEQYF. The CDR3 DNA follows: TGTGCCAGCAGCCTCAATAGCGGGAGGGCCGAGCAGTACTTC.

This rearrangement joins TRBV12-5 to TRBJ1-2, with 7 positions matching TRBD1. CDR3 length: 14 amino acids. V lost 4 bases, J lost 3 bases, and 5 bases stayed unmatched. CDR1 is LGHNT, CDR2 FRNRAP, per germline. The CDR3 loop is CASGYGTAYYGYTF. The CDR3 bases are TGTGCTAGTGGTTACGGGACAGCTTACTATGGCTACACCTTC.

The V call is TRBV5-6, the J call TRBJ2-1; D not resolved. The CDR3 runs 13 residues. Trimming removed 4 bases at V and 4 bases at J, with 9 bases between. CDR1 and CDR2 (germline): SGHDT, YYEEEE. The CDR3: CASSIATYNEQFF. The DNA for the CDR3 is TGTGCCAGCAGCATAGCTACGTACAATGAGCAGTTCTTC. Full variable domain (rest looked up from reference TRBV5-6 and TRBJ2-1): DAGVTQSPTHLIKTRGQQVTLRCSPKSGHDTVSWYQQALGQGPQFIFQYYEEEERQRGNFPDRFSGHQFPNYSSELNVNALLLGDSALYLCASSIATYNEQFFGPGTRLTVL.

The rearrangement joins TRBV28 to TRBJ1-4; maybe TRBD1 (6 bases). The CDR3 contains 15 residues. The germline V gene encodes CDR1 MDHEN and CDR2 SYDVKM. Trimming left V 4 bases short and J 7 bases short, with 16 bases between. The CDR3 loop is CASSYITQGSEKLFF. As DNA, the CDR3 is TGTGCCAGCAGTTACATAACCCAGGGGTCTGAAAAACTGTTTTTT.